This T cell receptor beta chain derives from a study of glioma-infiltrating T cells. Study findings and constraints: CDR3 overlap between tissue and blood was very small.

Using RNA template, CDR3s of TCR alpha and beta were amplified with iRepertoire arm-PCR. For one-step reverse transcription and amplification, about 85-400 ng of tissue mRNA or PBMC total RNA was used. TCRdb recomputed calls from the multiplex PCR reads with MiXCR, one row per CDR3 protein. The data show fewer than 200,000 distinct CDR3 sequences, roughly 45% seen once. The CDR3 consists of 15 residues. V dropped 4 bases and J dropped 2 bases, with 18 bases sitting between them. Per germline, CDR1 DFQATT and CDR2 SNEGSKA (reference sequence). Note on this clonotype: What it recognizes is unknown. Since a much larger clone is just one base distant, this may be a read error.

The sequencing sample was made of glioma tissue, nonneoplastic brain tissue, or PBMCs (not recorded which). The genes are TRBV20-1 and TRBJ2-7, with a possible D match to TRBD1 (6 bases). This clonotype originated in a human donor with low-grade glioma or glioblastoma, undergoing nonglioma brain surgery, or in good health (not recorded which). Here the CDR3 reads CSAKMTGTKAYEQYF. CDR3 coding DNA: TGCAGTGCTAAAATGACAGGAACGAAAGCCTACGAGCAGTACTTC.